These 14 T cell receptor beta chains came from one sample sequenced in a study of Tregs in tolerant kidney transplant recipients. Profiling relied on immunoSEQ multiplex PCR, and the TCRdb table lists in-frame clones only, not all of them. The sample lists about 240,000 clones; about 80% were seen once. What was sequenced was CD4+ T cells from blood. These receptors were taken from a human donor in good health.

The chain links TRBV7-6 to TRBJ2-3, with D possibly matching TRBD2 (5 bases). CDR1 and CDR2 (germline): SGHVS, FNYEAQ. The germline V and J ends were trimmed by 7 bases and 5 bases, with 16 bases remaining between them. CDR3 size: 14 residues. CDR3 protein: CASTVALAGDTQYF. CDR3 nucleotide sequence: TGTGCCAGCACCGTAGCTTTGGCGGGAGATACGCAGTATTTT. Full variable domain (remainder filled in from reference TRBV7-6 and TRBJ2-3): GAGVSQSPRYKVTKRGQDVALRCDPISGHVSLYWYRQALGQGPEFLTYFNYEAQQDKSGLPNDRFSAERPEGSISTLTIQRTEQRDSAMYRCASTVALAGDTQYFGPGTRLTVL.

This clone occurred a few times. V is TRBV6-6 and J is TRBJ2-2; 8 bases agree with TRBD1. With V trimmed by 6 bases and J by 6 bases, 0 bases remained unmatched. Germline assignment: CDR1 MNHNY and CDR2 SVGAGI (reference sequence). The length of the CDR3 is 12 residues. This chain's CDR3 is CASRQGAGELFF. For the CDR3, the DNA is TGTGCCAGCAGACAGGGGGCCGGGGAGCTGTTTTTT.

The chain carries TRBV2 and TRBJ1-3; the D gene is possibly TRBD1 (6 bases). The V gene's germline CDR1 is SNHLY and CDR2 FYNNEI. V was pared by 8 bases and J by 4 bases, with 15 bases between. The CDR3 is made up of 14 amino acids. This chain's CDR3 is CASAYPGHGNTIYF. In DNA form, the CDR3 reads TGTGCCAGCGCGTATCCGGGACACGGAAACACCATATATTTT.

This clone showed up just a few times. The chain employs TRBV6-6 and TRBJ1-2; D unclear. The germline V and J ends were trimmed by 0 bases and 0 bases, with 11 bases remaining between them. The CDR3 covers 16 residues. The germline CDR1 and CDR2 sequences are MNHNY and SVGAGI (reference sequence). The CDR3 here is CASSYSAAGANYGYTF. CDR3 DNA: TGTGCCAGCAGTTACTCGGCGGCCGGGGCTAACTATGGCTACACCTTC.

V gene TRBV9 combines with J gene TRBJ1-1; D is undetermined. In germline, CDR1 is SGDLS, CDR2 YYNGEE. The CDR3 loop spans 15 amino acids. Deletions cut 1 base from V and 4 bases from J, with 14 bases between. CDR3 residues: CASSVLSGWSTEAFF. As DNA, the CDR3 is TGTGCCAGCAGCGTACTGTCGGGGTGGAGCACTGAAGCTTTCTTT.

The chain has TRBV5-5 and TRBJ1-3; 8 bases are a match to TRBD1. CDR3 size: 15 residues. With V trimmed by 4 bases and J by 2 bases, 5 bases remained unmatched. The germline V gene encodes CDR1 SGHKS and CDR2 YYEKEE (reference sequence). CDR3 nucleotides: TGTGCCAGCAGCCGCTCGACAGGGGCTGGAAACACCATATATTTT. This sequence encodes CASSRSTGAGNTIYF.

This chain links TRBV7-2 with TRBJ1-4; 7 bases agree with TRBD1. The CDR3 runs to 15 residues. Per germline, CDR1 SGHTA and CDR2 FQGNSA. After removal of 5 bases from V and 8 bases from J, the junction contained 11 bases not matched to a gene. Here the CDR3 reads CASSGATGRVEKLFF. Here the CDR3 DNA reads TGTGCCAGCAGCGGGGCGACAGGGAGGGTGGAAAAACTGTTTTTT.

The chain is built from TRBV29-1 and TRBJ1-2, with D perhaps matching TRBD1 (5 bases). Germline CDR1 SQVTM, CDR2 ANQGSEA. The CDR3 totals 13 residues. V shed 4 bases and J shed 1 base, with 10 bases lying between them. In DNA, the CDR3 is TGCAGCGTTGGACAGCACCATAACTATGGCTACACCTTC. This gives the protein CSVGQHHNYGYTF.

This clone occurred a few times. The chain employs TRBV5-4 and TRBJ2-4; TRBD1 matches at 9 bases. Unmatched junction bases numbered 5, after V lost 4 bases and J lost 6 bases. The germline V gene has CDR1 SGHNT and CDR2 YYREEE (reference sequence). CDR3 length equals 14 residues. DNA of the CDR3: TGTGCCAGCAGCCTCCGGGGACAGGGAAACATTCAGTACTTC. Amino acid sequence: CASSLRGQGNIQYF.

This chain connects TRBV30 to TRBJ1-1; D is perhaps TRBD1 (6 bases). V lost 3 bases, J lost 2 bases, and 10 bases lay in between. Per the germline V gene, CDR1 is GTSNPN and CDR2 is SVGIG (reference sequence). The CDR3 contains 13 residues. The CDR3 here is CAWSRDTNTEAFF. In DNA, the CDR3 is TGTGCCTGGAGCCGGGACACCAACACTGAAGCTTTCTTT.

J is TRBJ2-5 and V is TRBV5-4, with D tentatively TRBD1 or TRBD2 (5 bases each). The V end lost 6 bases, the J end lost 1 base, and 10 bases lay between the germline ends. Germline-derived CDR1 and CDR2 are SGHNT and YYREEE (reference sequence). The CDR3 is 13 residues long. The CDR3 coding sequence is TGTGCCAGCAAGGCAGGGACCCAAGAGACCCAGTACTTC. Its translation: CASKAGTQETQYF.

The J gene is TRBJ2-2, the V gene TRBV9; TRBD2 matches at 7 bases. J was trimmed by 0 bases and V by 5 bases; bases with no gene match: 7. CDR3 length: 16 residues. The germline CDR1 and CDR2 sequences are SGDLS and YYNGEE. Here the CDR3 DNA reads TGTGCCAGCAGGTTGGGGCTAGCGGCGAACACCGGGGAGCTGTTTTTT. Amino acids: CASRLGLAANTGELFF.

The J gene is TRBJ2-1, the V gene TRBV5-8; D possibly matches TRBD1 or TRBD2 (5 bases each). Germline CDR1 and CDR2: SGHTS and YDEGEE. The V end was cut by 6 bases, the J end by 4 bases, with 17 bases between. The CDR3 consists of 15 residues. In DNA form, the CDR3 reads TGTGCCAGCACCCCCGGGACCCCTCGATACAATGAGCAGTTCTTC. Its protein product is CASTPGTPRYNEQFF.

The rearrangement uses TRBV2 and TRBJ2-7, with D possibly called TRBD1 or TRBD2 (6 bases each). Trimming removed 10 bases at V and 3 bases at J, with 13 bases between. This CDR3 contains 12 residues. Germline assignment: CDR1 SNHLY and CDR2 FYNNEI. For the CDR3, the DNA is TGTGCCACAAGGGGGGACAACTACGAGCAGTACTTC. This translates into CATRGDNYEQYF.